This T cell receptor beta chain was obtained from a study of blood T cell repertoires in COVID-19 (dated by TCRdb to 2020 to 2021). Concerning the study at large: Collaborator samples came from the United States, Italy and Spain and covered acute and convalescent phases of COVID-19. Samples were obtained from the ongoing ImmuneRACE study (first 160 participants) and from some 1,200 subjects provided by 6 global collaborators. A de-identified subject ID, COVID-19 status, age in years and sex were almost always included in the sample metadata. The material from the prospective study consisted of cDNA or gDNA derived from T cells, B-cell-depleted T cells, or PBMCs. Subjects who had been exposed to COVID-19, were actively infected with it, or had recovered from it provided the deeply sampled blood TCRbeta repertoires that made up the dataset. Where HLA class I and class II types were available, the types were taken from metadata supplied by the sample provider, not from assay-based typing. The repertoires were released in a freely available public database meant as a resource for research on the immune response to SARS-CoV-2.

V and J are truncated by 1 base and 8 bases respectively, leaving an intervening sequence of 12 bases. From the germline V gene, CDR1 is SGHDT and CDR2 is YYEEEE. The CDR3 covers 14 residues, taking in both the cysteine and the phenylalanine. The CDR3 DNA has 42 bases and is translated from base 1. The full study reports these points: Clinical and demographic metadata were provided uncurated, with the amount varying by source and participant.

Another Seattle source contributed samples from volunteer blood donors who had recovered from COVID-19. The collaborating institutions used their own protocols to collect whole blood in K2EDTA tubes. For TCRbeta analysis, collaborator samples were shipped as frozen whole blood, as isolated PBMCs, or as DNA extracted from either sample type. TCRbeta CDR3 regions were amplified from genomic DNA by means of the immunoSEQ Assay, a bias-controlled multiplex PCR. The original methods were these. Within the assay, amplification of reference gene primers was used to estimate how many nucleated cells each sample contained. Sequence reads were collapsed and filtered to measure the absolute abundance of every unique TCRbeta CDR3 rearrangement. For each sample, productive Simpson clonality was calculated as the square root of Simpson's diversity index over productive rearrangements. Sourced from immuneACCESS, this table was stored by TCRdb with only in-frame sequences that have V and J called. A share of the clones is absent; for the studies checked, an unresolved V gene accounts for under half, and the remainder has no known explanation. V and J calls plus clone size are reproduced from that table; the DNA served to infer D and trimming. Across this sample there are about 170,000 clones, with 85% to 90% seen only once. Around 1.9% of the sample is taken by the ten largest.

Details on this clone: It has no known antigen specificity. Nothing much larger sits one base from this clone, and base qualities are not available.

The chain employs TRBV5-6 and TRBJ1-4; a tentative D match to TRBD1 spans 5 bases. The sample taken for sequencing was peripheral blood. The TCR originated in a man between 50 and 59 years old who had recovered from COVID-19. The CDR3 has the sequence CASSLRQGGEKLFF. The DNA sequence follows: TGTGCCAGCAGCTTGAGGCAGGGAGGCGAAAAACTGTTTTTT.